Following are 23 T cell receptor beta chains from one sample sequenced in a study of CD8 T cells in ankylosing spondylitis. TCRdb redid the calling of the 5' RACE reads with MiXCR, one entry per CDR3 protein. This table has just over 300,000 distinct CDR3 sequences, about 20% appearing once. Sequencing was performed on blood, either unsorted or a sorted T cell fraction (not recorded which). The receptors here all came from a female donor with ankylosing spondylitis or in good health (not recorded which).

The chain joins TRBV5-4 to TRBJ2-7; TRBD2 matches at 13 bases. The CDR3 extends over 17 amino acids. The J segment lost 7 bases and the V segment lost 4 bases, leaving 14 bases of the junction unmatched. Germline CDR1 and CDR2: SGHNT and YYREEE (reference sequence). CDR3 nucleotides: TGTGCCAGCAGCCCGAAGGCGGGACTAGCGGGAAAAAGGGAGCAGTACTTC. Translating gives CASSPKAGLAGKREQYF.

V and J are TRBV20-1 and TRBJ1-6, with D unresolved. In germline, CDR1 is DFQATT, CDR2 SNEGSKA (reference sequence). V was cut by 2 bases and J by 3 bases, with 5 bases left in between. There are 13 residues in the CDR3. CDR3 DNA sequence: TGCAGTGCTAGATGGGTCTATAATTCACCCCTCCACTTT. Translating gives CSARWVYNSPLHF.

The chain is built from TRBV7-2 and TRBJ2-7, with 7 bases lining up with TRBD1. V was clipped by 5 bases and J by 0 bases; unmatched bases: 7. The germline CDR1 and CDR2 sequences are SGHTA and FQGNSA. This CDR3 spans 15 amino acids. CDR3 sequence: CASSPDRAVSYEQYF. For the CDR3, the DNA is TGTGCCAGCAGCCCTGACAGGGCCGTCTCCTACGAGCAGTACTTC.

This clonotype was counted only a few times. The rearrangement joins TRBV10-3 to TRBJ1-1; D is possibly TRBD1 (5 bases). V lost 7 bases and J lost 4, with 13 bases in between. The CDR3 extends over 13 amino acids. Germline assignment: CDR1 ENHRY and CDR2 SYGVKD. The CDR3 coding sequence is TGTGCCATCACTCGGGGGGGACCCACTGAAGCTTTCTTT. It codes for CAITRGGPTEAFF.

The chain links TRBV10-3 to TRBJ1-2; D might be TRBD1 (6 bases). The germline V gene encodes CDR1 ENHRY and CDR2 SYGVKD. The V and J ends lost 3 bases and 5 bases respectively, with 10 bases between them. This CDR3 spans 13 amino acids. The CDR3 nucleotides read TGTGCCATCAGTGACACAGGGACTTATGGCTACACCTTC. As protein: CAISDTGTYGYTF.

This clonotype has more than one count but fewer than ten. The chain combines TRBV7-2 with TRBJ2-5, with D possibly matching TRBD1 (5 bases). CDR1 and CDR2 (germline): SGHTA, FQGNSA. The CDR3 contains 14 residues. V lost 5 bases to trimming and J lost 5 bases, with 15 bases between them. CDR3 in DNA: TGTGCCAGCAGCCCCAGGGCAGGGTTGGAGACCCAGTACTTC. The encoded protein is CASSPRAGLETQYF.

The chain recombines TRBV12-3 or TRBV12-4 with TRBJ1-1, with TRBD1 as a possible D gene (5 bases). Trimming pared 3 bases from V and 9 bases from J, leaving 8 bases between. CDR3 length: 11 residues. The CDR3 protein is CASSFAGQAFF. In DNA, the CDR3 is TGTGCCAGCAGTTTTGCGGGGCAAGCTTTCTTT.

V usage is TRBV7-9 and J usage is TRBJ1-1; tentatively, D is TRBD1 (6 bases). CDR3 size: 16 residues. In germline, CDR1 is SEHNR, CDR2 FQNEAQ (reference sequence). Trimming took 2 bases from V and 1 from J, leaving 14 bases between them. The CDR3 here is CASSLWSVGGNTEAFF. The CDR3 DNA sequence: TGTGCCAGCAGCTTATGGAGCGTAGGGGGGAACACTGAAGCTTTCTTT.

This clonotype was found many times. The chain couples TRBV12-3 or TRBV12-4 to TRBJ1-2; TRBD1 is a possible D gene (5 bases). V shed 6 bases and J shed 5 bases, with 22 bases lying between them. The CDR3 contains 16 residues. The CDR3 DNA sequence: TGTGCCAGCAGGTCCGAAGGGGATCCCGGCTTGTATGGCTACACCTTC. This sequence encodes CASRSEGDPGLYGYTF.

This clonotype showed up just a few times. The rearrangement uses TRBV12-3 or TRBV12-4 and TRBJ2-7, with 9 positions matching TRBD2. After removal of 5 bases from V and 3 bases from J, the junction contained 8 bases not matched to a gene. The CDR3 is 15 amino acids. CDR3 DNA sequence: TGTGCCAGCAGTCTGACTAGCGGCCTAAACTACGAGCAGTACTTC. Its translation: CASSLTSGLNYEQYF.

This clonotype has at least ten counts. The V and J genes are TRBV4-3 and TRBJ2-1; 8 nucleotides agree with TRBD1. The CDR3 is 15 residues long. Germline V gene sequence: CDR1 LGHNA, CDR2 YSLEER. V was clipped by 0 bases and J by 9 bases; unmatched bases: 7. CDR3: CASSQDPDRVGEQFF. The CDR3 bases are TGCGCCAGCAGCCAAGACCCGGACAGGGTAGGTGAGCAGTTCTTC.

This clonotype was picked up a small number of times. J is TRBJ1-2 and V is TRBV5-4; D not resolved. The CDR3 has 14 residues. V was shortened by 0 bases and J by 4 bases, with 10 bases between the two germline ends. In germline, CDR1 is SGHNT, CDR2 YYREEE (reference sequence). CDR3 region: CASSLVGQIYGYTF. CDR3 nucleotides: TGTGCCAGCAGCTTGGTTGGGCAGATCTATGGCTACACCTTC.

This clonotype was seen ten or more times. This chain joins TRBV7-9 and TRBJ1-6; D uncertain. CDR1 is SEHNR and CDR2 is FQNEAQ in the germline V gene (reference sequence). The V end lost 5 bases, the J end lost 10 bases, and 15 bases lay between the germline ends. The CDR3 extends over 14 amino acids. The CDR3 protein is CASSAGGNSSPLHF. CDR3 bases: TGTGCCAGCAGCGCGGGCGGGAACTCATCACCCCTCCACTTT.

V and J are TRBV13 and TRBJ2-5, with 8 positions matching TRBD2. Germline loops: CDR1 PRHDT, CDR2 FYEKMQ (reference sequence). CDR3 length: 16 residues. V lost 1 base, J lost 5 bases, and 9 bases stayed unmatched. CDR3 sequence reads: CASSLVSAGGAETQYF. CDR3 in DNA: TGTGCCAGCAGCTTAGTATCGGCGGGGGGCGCGGAGACCCAGTACTTC.

The chain links TRBV12-3 or TRBV12-4 to TRBJ2-1, with D tentatively TRBD2 (6 bases). The CDR3 has 13 amino acids. V lost 5 bases to trimming and J lost 7 bases, with 12 bases between them. CDR3 DNA sequence: TGTGCCAGCAGTCGACTAGTAGGTAATGAGCAGTTCTTC. This gives the protein CASSRLVGNEQFF.

This chain uses TRBV27 with TRBJ1-1; no clear D gene. The germline V gene encodes CDR1 MNHEY and CDR2 SMNVEV (reference sequence). V lost 7 bases, J lost 0 bases, and 18 bases lay in between. This CDR3 has 16 residues. The chain's CDR3 is CASTASRFGLNTEAFF. In nucleotides, the CDR3 is TGTGCCAGCACCGCCTCGCGTTTTGGACTGAACACTGAAGCTTTCTTT.

This clonotype was detected only a few times. V gene TRBV4-3 combines with J gene TRBJ2-7; D uncertain. Trimming removed 1 base from V and 2 bases from J, with 9 bases in between. The CDR3 loop spans 14 amino acids. The V gene's germline CDR1 is LGHNA and CDR2 YSLEER. Here the CDR3 DNA reads TGCGCCAGCAGCCAAGGGGTCAGAACCTACGAGCAGTACTTC. It encodes CASSQGVRTYEQYF.

This clonotype was counted only a few times. This rearrangement joins TRBV20-1 to TRBJ2-7; D might be TRBD1 (6 bases). Trimming removed 3 bases at V and 4 bases at J, with 16 bases between. Germline CDR1 reads DFQATT; CDR2 reads SNEGSKA (reference sequence). The CDR3 is 14 residues long. CDR3 protein: CSASRPQGFYEQYF. CDR3 coding DNA: TGCAGTGCTAGCCGGCCACAGGGTTTTTACGAGCAGTACTTC.

This chain uses TRBV20-1 with TRBJ2-6; D is undetermined. The germline gives CDR1 DFQATT, CDR2 SNEGSKA (reference sequence). The CDR3 runs 14 residues. Trimming removed 3 bases at V and 0 bases at J, with 6 bases between. Here the CDR3 reads CSARKASGANVLTF. The CDR3 region has the DNA TGCAGTGCTAGGAAGGCCTCTGGGGCCAACGTCCTGACTTTC.

In its sample, this clonotype was seen a few times. This chain joins TRBV3-1 and TRBJ1-2; 7 positions agree with TRBD1. Germline-derived CDR1 and CDR2 are LGHDT and YNNKEL (reference sequence). This CDR3 contains 14 residues. V lost 5 bases, J lost 3 bases, and 6 bases stayed unmatched. The CDR3 here is CASSAQGVDYGYTF. The CDR3 DNA reads TGTGCCAGCAGCGCGCAGGGGGTCGACTATGGCTACACCTTC.

This clonotype was counted between two and nine times. This sequence joins TRBV7-6 and TRBJ2-5; possibly TRBD2 for D (5 bases). There are 17 residues in the CDR3. Trimming took off 5 bases at V and 1 base at J, with 20 bases between the two ends. Germline V gene lookup returns CDR1 SGHVS and CDR2 FNYEAQ. The CDR3 sequence: CASSASTTTYRQETQYF. Here the CDR3 DNA reads TGTGCCAGCAGCGCATCGACTACGACCTACCGCCAAGAGACCCAGTACTTC. The full variable domain, completed using reference TRBV7-6 and TRBJ2-5, is GAGVSQSPRYKVTKRGQDVALRCDPISGHVSLYWYRQALGQGPEFLTYFNYEAQQDKSGLPNDRFSAERPEGSISTLTIQRTEQRDSAMYRCASSASTTTYRQETQYFGPGTRLLVL.

This clonotype was seen a few times. The chain links TRBV5-5 to TRBJ1-5; possible D gene TRBD1, 5 bases. Germline V gene lookup returns CDR1 SGHKS and CDR2 YYEKEE (reference sequence). Trimming pared 0 bases from V and 8 bases from J, leaving 9 bases between. CDR3 length: 13 amino acids. CDR3 sequence reads: CASSLGGIKPQHF. CDR3 sequence (DNA): TGTGCCAGCAGCTTGGGGGGGATCAAGCCCCAGCATTTT.

This clonotype was seen at least ten times. This chain's CDR3 is CASSLHNEKLFF. CDR3 in DNA: TGTGCCAGCAGTTTACATAACGAAAAACTGTTTTTT. The chain links TRBV12-3 or TRBV12-4 to TRBJ1-4; D not resolved. The V end lost 2 bases, the J end lost 8 bases, and 6 bases lay between the germline ends. This CDR3 is built from 12 residues.